Below are 7 T cell receptor beta chains sequenced from a single sample in a study of a mutant IDH1 vaccine in newly diagnosed glioma (TCRdb year 2021). Interpreted using the paper, the time point label stands for: week 5, during vaccination. A 20-mer mutant IDH1 peptide at 300 micrograms in Montanide made up each vaccine dose, which was injected subcutaneously together with topical imiquimod. Their specific antigens are unknown. The library was obtained by the immunoSEQ multiplex PCR assay. Not all clones reach the TCRdb copy of this immuneACCESS table, which keeps in-frame sequences only. Checked studies attribute under half of the gap to unresolved V genes and leave the rest unexplained. The sample data list some 60,000 clones, and 90% of these were observed just once. The ten largest clonotypes hold approximately 4.2% of the sample. The sample in question was PBMCs, obtained from a glioma patient whose treatment included an IDH1 peptide vaccine. These receptors came from a woman in her 40s with glioma.

The rearrangement joins TRBV5-1 to TRBJ1-2; 7 positions match TRBD1. Germline CDR1 SGHRS, CDR2 YFSETQ. The CDR3 has 15 amino acids. The V and J ends lost 4 bases and 0 bases, in that order; junction bases with no gene match: 6. In DNA form, the CDR3 reads TGCGCCAGCAGCCCCTCCGACAGGGCTAACTATGGCTACACCTTC. The encoded protein is CASSPSDRANYGYTF.

The chain is built from TRBV5-4 and TRBJ2-1; 12 bases are a match to TRBD2. The V and J ends lost 0 bases and 3 bases, in that order; junction bases with no gene match: 4. The germline V gene encodes CDR1 SGHNT and CDR2 YYREEE (reference sequence). CDR3 size: 17 residues. In DNA, the CDR3 is TGTGCCAGCAGCTTGGGACTAGCGGGGGCCCACTACAATGAGCAGTTCTTC. Residues: CASSLGLAGAHYNEQFF.

The chain carries TRBV4-2 and TRBJ2-7, with 7 bases fitting TRBD1. This CDR3 is built from 13 residues. The germline gives CDR1 LGHNA, CDR2 YNFKEQ. V trimming: 6 bases; J trimming: 3 bases; junction bases outside the gene matches: 5. The CDR3 loop is CASSRDSLYEQYF. The CDR3 DNA is TGTGCCAGCAGTCGGGACAGCCTCTACGAGCAGTACTTC.

The chain carries TRBV6-6 and TRBJ2-2, with D uncertain. Germline lookup yields CDR1 MNHNY and CDR2 SVGAGI (reference sequence). CDR3 length: 13 amino acids. V lost 0 bases to trimming and J lost 4 bases, with 3 bases between them. DNA of the CDR3: TGTGCCAGCAGTTACTCGGGCACCGGGGAGCTGTTTTTT. Translating it yields CASSYSGTGELFF.

The rearrangement links TRBV9 to TRBJ2-3, with D perhaps TRBD1 (5 bases). The V end was cut by 0 bases, the J end by 4 bases, with 12 bases between. CDR3 size: 15 residues. From germline, CDR1 is SGDLS and CDR2 YYNGEE. CDR3 bases: TGTGCCAGCAGCGTAGGGGGCTCCTGGTCAGATACGCAGTATTTT. It translates to CASSVGGSWSDTQYF.

This chain links TRBV6-6 with TRBJ1-4; D remains unclear. From germline, CDR1 is MNHNY and CDR2 SVGAGI (reference sequence). The CDR3 runs to 12 residues. Deletions cut 6 bases from V and 6 bases from J, with 8 bases between. The CDR3 coding sequence is TGTGCCAGCAGGCCCGGGGATGAAAAACTGTTTTTT. Translated, it gives CASRPGDEKLFF.

This clone was picked up one time. DNA of the CDR3: TGTGCCACCAGCAGAGAGGGGGGCGGCTACACCTTC. Protein: CATSREGGGYTF. The chain links TRBV15 to TRBJ1-2, with D possibly being TRBD1 (6 bases). Germline V gives CDR1 LNHNV, CDR2 YYDKDF (reference sequence). CDR3 length: 12 residues. With 0 bases removed from V and 8 bases from J, the gap between germline ends came to 7 bases.